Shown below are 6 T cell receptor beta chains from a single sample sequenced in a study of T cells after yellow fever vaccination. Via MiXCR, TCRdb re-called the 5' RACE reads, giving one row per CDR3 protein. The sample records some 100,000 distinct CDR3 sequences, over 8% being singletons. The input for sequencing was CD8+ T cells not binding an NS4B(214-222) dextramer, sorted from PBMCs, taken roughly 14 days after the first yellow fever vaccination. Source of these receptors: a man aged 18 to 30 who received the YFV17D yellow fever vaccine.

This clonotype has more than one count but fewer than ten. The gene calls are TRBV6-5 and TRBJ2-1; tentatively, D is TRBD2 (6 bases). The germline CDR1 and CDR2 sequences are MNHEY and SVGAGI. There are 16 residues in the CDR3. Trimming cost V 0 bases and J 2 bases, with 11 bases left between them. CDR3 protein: CASSYSAGLPYNEQFF. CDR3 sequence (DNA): TGTGCCAGCAGTTACTCGGCGGGGTTACCCTACAATGAGCAGTTCTTC.

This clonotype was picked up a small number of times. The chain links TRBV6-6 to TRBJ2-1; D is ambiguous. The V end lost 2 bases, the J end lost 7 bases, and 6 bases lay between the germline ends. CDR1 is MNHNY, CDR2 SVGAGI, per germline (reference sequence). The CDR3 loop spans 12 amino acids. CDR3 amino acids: CASSYIQNEQFF. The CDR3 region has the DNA TGTGCCAGCAGTTACATCCAGAATGAGCAGTTCTTC.

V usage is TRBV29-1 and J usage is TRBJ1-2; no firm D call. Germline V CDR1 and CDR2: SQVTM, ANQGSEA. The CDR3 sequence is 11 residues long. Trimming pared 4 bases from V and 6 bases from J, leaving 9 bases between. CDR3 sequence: CSVAVGNGYTF. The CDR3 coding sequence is TGCAGCGTTGCGGTGGGGAATGGCTACACCTTC.

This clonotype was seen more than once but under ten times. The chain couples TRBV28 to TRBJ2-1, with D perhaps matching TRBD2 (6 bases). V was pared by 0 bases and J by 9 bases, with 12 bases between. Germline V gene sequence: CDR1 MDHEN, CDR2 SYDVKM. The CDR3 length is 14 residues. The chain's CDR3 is CASSLWEGKGEQFF. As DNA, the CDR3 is TGTGCCAGCAGTTTATGGGAGGGAAAGGGTGAGCAGTTCTTC.

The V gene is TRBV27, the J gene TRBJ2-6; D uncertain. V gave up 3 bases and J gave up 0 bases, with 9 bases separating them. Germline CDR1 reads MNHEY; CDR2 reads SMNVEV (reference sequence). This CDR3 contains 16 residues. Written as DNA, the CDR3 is TGTGCCAGCAGTTTCCGGGTTTCCTCTGGGGCCAACGTCCTGACTTTC. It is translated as CASSFRVSSGANVLTF.

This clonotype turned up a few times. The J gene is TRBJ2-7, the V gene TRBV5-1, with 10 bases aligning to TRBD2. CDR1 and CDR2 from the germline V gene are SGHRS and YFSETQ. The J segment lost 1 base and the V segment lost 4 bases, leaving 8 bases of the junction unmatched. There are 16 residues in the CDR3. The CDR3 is CASSGSGLATSYEQYF. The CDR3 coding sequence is TGCGCCAGCAGCGGGTCGGGACTAGCGACTTCCTACGAGCAGTACTTC.